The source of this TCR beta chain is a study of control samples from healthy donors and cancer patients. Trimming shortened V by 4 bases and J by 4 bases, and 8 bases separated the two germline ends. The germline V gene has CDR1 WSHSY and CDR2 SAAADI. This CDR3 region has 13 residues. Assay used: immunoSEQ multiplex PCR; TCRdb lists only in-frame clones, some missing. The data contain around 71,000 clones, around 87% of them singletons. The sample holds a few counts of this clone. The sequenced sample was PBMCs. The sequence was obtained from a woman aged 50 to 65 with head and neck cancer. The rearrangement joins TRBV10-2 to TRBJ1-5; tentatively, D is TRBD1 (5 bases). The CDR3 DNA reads TGCGCCAGCAGTGGCAGGGTGAATCAGCCCCAGCATTTT. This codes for CASSGRVNQPQHF.